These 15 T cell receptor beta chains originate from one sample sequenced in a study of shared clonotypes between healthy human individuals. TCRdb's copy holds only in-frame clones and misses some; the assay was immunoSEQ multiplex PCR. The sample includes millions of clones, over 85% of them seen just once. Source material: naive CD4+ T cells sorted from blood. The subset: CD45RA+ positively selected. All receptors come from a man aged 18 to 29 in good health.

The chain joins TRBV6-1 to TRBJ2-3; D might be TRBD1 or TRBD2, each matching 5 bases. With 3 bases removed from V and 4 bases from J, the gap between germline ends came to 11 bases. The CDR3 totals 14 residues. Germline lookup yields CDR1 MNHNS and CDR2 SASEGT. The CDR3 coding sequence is TGTGCCAGCAGTGATTGGGGGATCTCAGATACGCAGTATTTT. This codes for CASSDWGISDTQYF.

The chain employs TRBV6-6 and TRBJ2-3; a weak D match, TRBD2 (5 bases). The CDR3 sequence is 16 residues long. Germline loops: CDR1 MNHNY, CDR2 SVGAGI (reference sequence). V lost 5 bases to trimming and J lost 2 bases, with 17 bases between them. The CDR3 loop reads CASSLGLERNTDTQYF. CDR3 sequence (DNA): TGTGCCAGCAGTCTCGGACTGGAAAGAAACACAGATACGCAGTATTTT.

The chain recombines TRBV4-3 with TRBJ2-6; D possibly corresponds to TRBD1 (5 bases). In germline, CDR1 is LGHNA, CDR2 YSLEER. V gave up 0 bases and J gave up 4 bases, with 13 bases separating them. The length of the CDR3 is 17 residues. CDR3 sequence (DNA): TGCGCCAGCAGCCAAGAACAGGACCCCCTGGGGGCCAACGTCCTGACTTTC. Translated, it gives CASSQEQDPLGANVLTF.

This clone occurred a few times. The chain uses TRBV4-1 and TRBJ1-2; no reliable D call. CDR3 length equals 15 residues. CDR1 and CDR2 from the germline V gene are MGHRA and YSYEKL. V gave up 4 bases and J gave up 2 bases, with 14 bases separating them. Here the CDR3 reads CASSLRDVLNYGYTF. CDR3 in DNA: TGCGCCAGCAGCCTTCGTGATGTACTCAACTATGGCTACACCTTC.

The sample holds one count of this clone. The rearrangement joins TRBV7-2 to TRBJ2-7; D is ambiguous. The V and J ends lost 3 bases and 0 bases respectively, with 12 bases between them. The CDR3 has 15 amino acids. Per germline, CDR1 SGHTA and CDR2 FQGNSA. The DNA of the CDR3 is TGTGCCAGCAGCTTGTGGGCGACGAGCTCCTACGAGCAGTACTTC. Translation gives CASSLWATSSYEQYF. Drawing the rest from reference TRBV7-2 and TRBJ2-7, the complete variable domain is GAGVSQSPSNKVTEKGKDVELRCDPISGHTALYWYRQSLGQGLEFLIYFQGNSAPDKSGLPSDRFSAERTGGSVSTLTIQRTQQEDSAVYLCASSLWATSSYEQYFGPGTRLTVT.

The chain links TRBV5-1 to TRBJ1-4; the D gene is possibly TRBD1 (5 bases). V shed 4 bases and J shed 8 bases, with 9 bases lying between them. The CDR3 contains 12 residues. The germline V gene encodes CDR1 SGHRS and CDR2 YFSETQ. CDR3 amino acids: CASSLQGEKLFF. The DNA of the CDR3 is TGCGCCAGCAGCCTTCAGGGCGAAAAACTGTTTTTT.

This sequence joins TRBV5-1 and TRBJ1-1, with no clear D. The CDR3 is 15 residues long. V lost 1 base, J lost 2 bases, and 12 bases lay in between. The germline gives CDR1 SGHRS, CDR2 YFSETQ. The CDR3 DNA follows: TGCGCCAGCAGCTTGTCGGGCCAACTAAACACTGAAGCTTTCTTT. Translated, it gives CASSLSGQLNTEAFF.

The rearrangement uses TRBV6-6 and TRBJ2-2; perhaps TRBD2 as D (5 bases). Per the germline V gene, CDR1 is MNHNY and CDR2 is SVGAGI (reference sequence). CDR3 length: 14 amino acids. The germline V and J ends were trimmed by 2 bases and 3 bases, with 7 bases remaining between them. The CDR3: CASSYGLYTGELFF. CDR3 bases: TGTGCCAGCAGTTACGGACTGTACACCGGGGAGCTGTTTTTT.

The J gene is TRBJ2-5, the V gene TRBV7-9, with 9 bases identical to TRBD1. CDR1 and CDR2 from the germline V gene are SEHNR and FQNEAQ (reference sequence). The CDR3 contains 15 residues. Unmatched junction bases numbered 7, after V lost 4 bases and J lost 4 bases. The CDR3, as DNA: TGTGCCAGCAGCTCCCGGGACAGGGAAGGAGAGACCCAGTACTTC. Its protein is CASSSRDREGETQYF. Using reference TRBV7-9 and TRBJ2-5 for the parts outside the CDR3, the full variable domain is DTGVSQNPRHKITKRGQNVTFRCDPISEHNRLYWYRQTLGQGPEFLTYFQNEAQLEKSRLLSDRFSAERPKGSFSTLEIQRTEQGDSAMYLCASSSRDREGETQYFGPGTRLLVL.

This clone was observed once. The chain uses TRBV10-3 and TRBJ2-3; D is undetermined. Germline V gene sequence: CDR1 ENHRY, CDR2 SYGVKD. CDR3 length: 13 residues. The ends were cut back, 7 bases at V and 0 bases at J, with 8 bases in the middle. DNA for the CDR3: TGTGCCATCAACTCTGGAAGCACAGATACGCAGTATTTT. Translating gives CAINSGSTDTQYF.

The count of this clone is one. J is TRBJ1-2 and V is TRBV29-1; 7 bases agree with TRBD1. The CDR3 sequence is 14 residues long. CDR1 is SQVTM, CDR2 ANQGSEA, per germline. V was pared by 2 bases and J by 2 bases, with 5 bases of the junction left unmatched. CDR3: CSVETGASNYGYTF. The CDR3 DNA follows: TGCAGCGTTGAAACAGGGGCTTCGAACTATGGCTACACCTTC.

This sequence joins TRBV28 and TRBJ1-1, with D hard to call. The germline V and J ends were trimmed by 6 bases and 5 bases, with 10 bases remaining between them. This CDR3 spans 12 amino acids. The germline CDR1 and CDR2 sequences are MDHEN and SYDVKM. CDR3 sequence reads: CASRPRETEAFF. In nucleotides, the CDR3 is TGTGCCAGCAGACCCCGGGAAACTGAAGCTTTCTTT.

CDR3: CASSYAGALNTEAFF. In nucleotides, the CDR3 is TGTGCCAGCAGTTACGCAGGGGCTTTGAACACTGAAGCTTTCTTT. The chain has TRBV6-5 and TRBJ1-1; maybe TRBD1 (6 bases). Trimming left V 2 bases short and J 0 bases short, with 10 bases between. There are 15 residues in the CDR3. Germline loops: CDR1 MNHEY, CDR2 SVGAGI.

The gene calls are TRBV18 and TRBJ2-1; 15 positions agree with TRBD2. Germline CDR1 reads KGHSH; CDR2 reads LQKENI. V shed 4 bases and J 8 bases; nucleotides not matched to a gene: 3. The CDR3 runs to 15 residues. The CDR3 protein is CASSLGLAGGHEQFF. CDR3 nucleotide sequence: TGTGCCAGCTCACTCGGACTAGCGGGAGGGCATGAGCAGTTCTTC.

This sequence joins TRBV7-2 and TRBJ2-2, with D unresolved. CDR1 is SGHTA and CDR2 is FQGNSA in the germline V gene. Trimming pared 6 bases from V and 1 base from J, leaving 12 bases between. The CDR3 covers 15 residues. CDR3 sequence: CASRGRWLNTGELFF. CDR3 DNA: TGTGCCAGCAGGGGCCGTTGGTTGAACACCGGGGAGCTGTTTTTT.